Shown below are 21 T cell receptor beta chains from a single sample sequenced in a study of blood T cells in healthy people across ages. Combining a sample-barcoded 5' primer with a J-beta primer mix, a second PCR ran for 7 to 11 cycles. Each CDR3 protein gets one entry after TCRdb re-called the 5' RACE reads with MiXCR. The sample gives over 700,000 distinct CDR3 sequences, 25% of which show up once; 9.4% is in the top ten. These data were likewise used in another study, on T cells of mothers and their children.

The source material was blood. The receptors come from a boy younger than 18 in good health.

The CDR3 nucleotides are TGTGCCAGCAGCTTAGCCGGGACACTTCCCACAGATACGCAGTATTTT. It codes for CASSLAGTLPTDTQYF. The chain is built from TRBV7-2 and TRBJ2-3; D might be TRBD1 (6 bases). CDR1 and CDR2 (germline): SGHTA, FQGNSA. Trimming stripped 0 bases from V and 2 bases from J, with 12 bases between. The CDR3 is 16 residues long.

This rearrangement joins TRBV20-1 to TRBJ2-7, with 11 bases identical to TRBD1. This CDR3 contains 14 residues. The ends lost 3 bases at V and 6 bases at J; junction bases unmatched: 7. In germline, CDR1 is DFQATT, CDR2 SNEGSKA (reference sequence). The CDR3 is CSASRDRGSREQYF. The CDR3 DNA reads as TGCAGTGCTAGTCGGGACAGGGGGTCCCGCGAGCAGTACTTC.

The rearrangement links TRBV6-2 or TRBV6-3 to TRBJ2-5, with TRBD2 matching 9 bases. The DNA end is a closer match to TRBJ2-7, so the J assignment may be wrong. CDR3 length equals 17 residues. The germline gives CDR1 MNHEY, CDR2 SVGEGT. The CDR3 reads CASSWYGSGSFAHEQYF. CDR3 coding DNA: TGTGCCAGCAGTTGGTATGGTAGCGGGAGTTTTGCTCACGAGCAGTACTTC.

A few counts support this clonotype. The chain uses TRBV27 and TRBJ2-5; 16 bases match TRBD2. The end of the DNA is better explained by TRBJ2-1, so the J call may be wrong. The CDR3 sequence is 18 residues long. In germline, CDR1 is MNHEY, CDR2 SMNVEV (reference sequence). CDR3 nucleotides: TGTGCCAGCAGGTCCGGGACTAGCGGGAGGGTCGGTGCGAATGAGCAGTTCTTC. Translating it yields CASRSGTSGRVGANEQFF.

This chain connects TRBV19 to TRBJ2-7; perhaps TRBD1 as D (5 bases). CDR3 length: 13 residues. CDR1 and CDR2 (germline): LNHDA, SQIVND (reference sequence). Trimming removed 5 bases from V and 2 bases from J, with 10 bases in between. The CDR3 loop reads CASSAQVTYEQYF. Written as DNA, the CDR3 is TGTGCCAGTAGTGCACAGGTTACCTACGAGCAGTACTTC.

V and J are TRBV19 and TRBJ2-3; TRBD2 is a possible D gene (6 bases). The CDR3 runs 16 residues. With 5 bases removed from V and 7 bases from J, the gap between germline ends came to 22 bases. Per germline, CDR1 LNHDA and CDR2 SQIVND (reference sequence). The CDR3 sequence is CASSLTRAREEHTQYF. The CDR3 nucleotides are TGTGCCAGTAGTCTGACGAGAGCCAGGGAGGAGCATACGCAGTATTTT.

J is TRBJ2-4 and V is TRBV3-1, with TRBD2 identical over 7 bases. From germline, CDR1 is LGHDT and CDR2 YNNKEL (reference sequence). The trim removed 1 base at V and 0 bases at J, leaving 6 bases unmatched. The CDR3 is 17 residues long. This chain's CDR3 is CASSQVGGGVAKNIQYF. CDR3 nucleotides: TGTGCCAGCAGCCAAGTCGGCGGGGGAGTAGCCAAAAACATTCAGTACTTC.

This clonotype was observed a handful of times. The rearrangement joins TRBV7-8 to TRBJ2-2, with D unclear. V lost 3 bases and J lost 6, with 14 bases in between. This CDR3 contains 15 residues. Germline V gene data show CDR1 as SGHVS and CDR2 as FQNEAQ. The CDR3 region is CASSFQLGFAGELFF. The CDR3 DNA reads as TGTGCCAGCAGCTTTCAATTGGGTTTTGCCGGGGAGCTGTTTTTT.

The genes are TRBV19 and TRBJ1-4; D may be TRBD1 (5 bases). V lost 4 bases, J lost 3 bases, and 9 bases lay in between. The CDR3 consists of 14 residues. Looked up from germline, CDR1 is LNHDA and CDR2 is SQIVND (reference sequence). Written as DNA, the CDR3 is TGTGCCAGTAGTACGACAGCCTCTAATGAAAAACTGTTTTTT. Amino acid sequence: CASSTTASNEKLFF.

This clonotype was recorded a few times. V and J are TRBV20-1 and TRBJ2-1; D is unresolved. V was pared by 6 bases and J by 1 base, with 13 bases between. Germline V CDR1 and CDR2: DFQATT, SNEGSKA (reference sequence). The CDR3 runs to 14 residues. CDR3 nucleotide sequence: TGCAGTGCGAACTCGCGTGGGTCCTACAATGAGCAGTTCTTC. It yields the protein CSANSRGSYNEQFF.

The table lists this clonotype with a few counts. The rearrangement joins TRBV6-1 to TRBJ2-3, with 9 bases lining up with TRBD2. Per the germline V gene, CDR1 is MNHNS and CDR2 is SASEGT. The trim removed 2 bases at V and 5 bases at J, leaving 5 bases unmatched. CDR3 length equals 15 residues. CDR3: CASSEPGLAIDTQYF. CDR3 nucleotide sequence: TGTGCCAGCAGTGAACCGGGACTAGCTATAGATACGCAGTATTTT.

This clonotype was counted only a few times. The CDR3 is CASRKLMTGEAEAFF. The CDR3 DNA reads as TGTGCCAGCAGGAAGTTGATGACAGGGGAGGCTGAAGCTTTCTTT. The chain combines TRBV7-9 with TRBJ1-1; 8 bases line up with TRBD1. Losses at the gene ends were 6 bases for V and 6 bases for J; bases not matched to a gene: 12. Germline CDR1 is SEHNR and CDR2 is FQNEAQ (reference sequence). This CDR3 is 15 amino acids long.

This clonotype came up a few times. The rearrangement joins TRBV5-1 to TRBJ2-5, with D possibly matching TRBD1 (6 bases). The CDR3 is 14 amino acids. Germline loops: CDR1 SGHRS, CDR2 YFSETQ. Trimming stripped 2 bases from V and 3 bases from J, with 11 bases between. This CDR3 reads CASSFQGMEETQYF. The CDR3 bases are TGCGCCAGCAGCTTCCAGGGGATGGAAGAGACCCAGTACTTC.

This clonotype was picked up a small number of times. The chain is built from TRBV29-1 and TRBJ1-2, with TRBD1 matching 8 bases. The CDR3 spans 11 residues. CDR1 SQVTM and CDR2 ANQGSEA come from the germline V gene. The J segment lost 8 bases and the V segment lost 7 bases, leaving 6 bases of the junction unmatched. CDR3 loop: CSGEGTGGYTF. CDR3 in DNA: TGCAGCGGGGAGGGGACAGGAGGCTACACCTTC.

The sample holds a few counts of this clonotype. The chain carries TRBV29-1 and TRBJ2-5; TRBD2 aligns across 7 bases. The end of the DNA is better explained by TRBJ2-1, so the J call may be wrong. Germline values: CDR1 SQVTM, CDR2 ANQGSEA. CDR3 length: 14 residues. CDR3 region: CSVDVLAATNEQFF. CDR3 sequence (DNA): TGCAGCGTTGATGTGCTAGCGGCAACCAATGAGCAGTTCTTC.

V and J are TRBV5-1 and TRBJ2-5; TRBD2 is a possible D gene (7 bases). This CDR3 comprises 14 residues. V lost 0 bases and J lost 5, with 11 bases in between. Germline V CDR1 and CDR2: SGHRS, YFSETQ. DNA of the CDR3: TGCGCCAGCAGCTTGGGGCGGGGGCCGGAGACCCAGTACTTC. Translating it yields CASSLGRGPETQYF.

This clonotype turned up a few times. This chain links TRBV29-1 with TRBJ1-1, with a tentative D call TRBD1 (5 bases). The germline V gene has CDR1 SQVTM and CDR2 ANQGSEA. The CDR3 spans 12 residues. Trimming removed 7 bases from V and 7 bases from J, with 16 bases in between. This CDR3 is CSAISGTFEAFF. The CDR3 DNA sequence: TGCAGCGCTATATCAGGGACCTTTGAAGCTTTCTTT.

The chain is built from TRBV5-4 and TRBJ2-5; TRBD2 agrees at 11 bases. V trimming: 0 bases; J trimming: 2 bases; junction bases outside the gene matches: 6. The CDR3 length is 17 residues. Germline V lookup: CDR1 SGHNT, CDR2 YYREEE (reference sequence). For the CDR3, the DNA is TGTGCCAGCAGCTTGGCGGCTAGCGGGAGGCATCAAGAGACCCAGTACTTC. It yields the protein CASSLAASGRHQETQYF. The full variable domain, with the rest looked up from reference TRBV5-4 and TRBJ2-5, is ETGVTQSPTHLIKTRGQQVTLRCSSQSGHNTVSWYQQALGQGPQFIFQYYREEENGRGNFPPRFSGLQFPNYSSELNVNALELDDSALYLCASSLAASGRHQETQYFGPGTRLLVL.

There are a few counts of this clonotype. This chain uses TRBV11-3 with TRBJ2-1, with D hard to call. CDR1 and CDR2 (germline): SGHNT, YENEEA. V was clipped by 0 bases and J by 0 bases, with 21 bases between them. The CDR3 totals 20 residues. Here the CDR3 reads CASSLDLPLGGPSSYNEQFF. The CDR3 DNA reads TGTGCCAGCAGCTTAGATCTGCCCCTCGGTGGCCCAAGCTCCTACAATGAGCAGTTCTTC.

J is TRBJ1-2 and V is TRBV7-8; perhaps TRBD1 as D (5 bases). V dropped 3 bases and J dropped 7 bases, with 21 bases sitting between them. CDR1 and CDR2 from the germline V gene are SGHVS and FQNEAQ. The CDR3 loop spans 16 amino acids. Here the CDR3 reads CASSFASGTGFRGYTF. The CDR3 DNA reads as TGTGCCAGCAGCTTCGCCTCCGGGACCGGTTTTCGTGGCTACACCTTC. Full variable domain (rest looked up from reference TRBV7-8 and TRBJ1-2): GAGVSQSPRYKVAKRGQDVALRCDPISGHVSLFWYQQALGQGPEFLTYFQNEAQLDKSGLPSDRFFAERPEGSVSTLKIQRTQQEDSAVYLCASSFASGTGFRGYTFGSGTRLTVV.

The V and J genes are TRBV27 and TRBJ1-4; 9 bases are a match to TRBD1. V lost 4 bases, J lost 7 bases, and 13 bases stayed unmatched. The CDR3 covers 17 residues. Germline-derived CDR1 and CDR2 are MNHEY and SMNVEV (reference sequence). CDR3: CASSSINPGQGAEKLFF. As DNA, the CDR3 is TGTGCCAGCAGTTCAATAAACCCGGGACAGGGCGCTGAAAAACTGTTTTTT.